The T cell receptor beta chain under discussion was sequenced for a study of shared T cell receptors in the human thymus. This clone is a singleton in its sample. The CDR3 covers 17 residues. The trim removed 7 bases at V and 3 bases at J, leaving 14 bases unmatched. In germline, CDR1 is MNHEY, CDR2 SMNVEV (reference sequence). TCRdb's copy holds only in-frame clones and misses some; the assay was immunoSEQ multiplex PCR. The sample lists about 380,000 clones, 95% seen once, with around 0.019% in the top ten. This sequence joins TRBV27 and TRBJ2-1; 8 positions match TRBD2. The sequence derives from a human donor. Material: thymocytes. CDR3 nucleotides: TGTGCCAGCACCCCGAATGATGGAGCGGGGGACTACAATGAGCAGTTCTTC. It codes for CASTPNDGAGDYNEQFF.